Presented here are 14 T cell receptor beta chains from one specimen sequenced in a study of OX40 agonist ivuxolimab in advanced cancers. TCRdb's table, derived via immunoSEQ multiplex PCR, lists solely in-frame clones and lacks some. The table lists tens of thousands of clones, approximately 86% of them singletons, with less than 3% in the top ten. Sequences were derived from CD4+ or CD8+ T cells sorted from blood, sampled in a trial of the OX40 agonist ivuxolimab. The source of these receptors is an adult with an advanced solid tumor such as melanoma, head and neck, liver or kidney cancer.

V and J are TRBV18 and TRBJ2-1; 8 bases fit TRBD1. This CDR3 region has 16 residues. After removal of 2 bases from V and 1 base from J, the junction contained 4 bases not matched to a gene. The germline CDR1 and CDR2 sequences are KGHSH and LQKENI. This CDR3 is CASSPGQGASYNEQFF. DNA of the CDR3: TGTGCCAGCTCACCAGGGCAGGGGGCATCCTACAATGAGCAGTTCTTC.

This clone was detected only once. V and J are TRBV9 and TRBJ1-4; no definite D call. Germline CDR1 reads SGDLS; CDR2 reads YYNGEE. The germline V and J ends were trimmed by 0 bases and 3 bases, with 9 bases remaining between them. This CDR3 contains 15 residues. CDR3: CASSVAPGPNEKLFF. Here the CDR3 DNA reads TGTGCCAGCAGCGTAGCCCCCGGGCCTAATGAAAAACTGTTTTTT. Complete variable domain (other parts from reference TRBV9 and TRBJ1-4): DSGVTQTPKHLITATGQRVTLRCSPRSGDLSVYWYQQSLDQGLQFLIQYYNGEERAKGNILERFSAQQFPDLHSELNLSSLELGDSALYFCASSVAPGPNEKLFFGSGTQLSVL.

The chain employs TRBV6-1 and TRBJ1-4; D not resolved. V lost 1 base and J lost 2, with 14 bases in between. Germline CDR1 and CDR2: MNHNS and SASEGT. CDR3 size: 17 residues. The chain's CDR3 is CASSEGTWRRTNEKLFF. CDR3 sequence (DNA): TGTGCCAGCAGTGAAGGGACCTGGAGGAGGACTAATGAAAAACTGTTTTTT.

The chain has TRBV30 and TRBJ1-4; D may be TRBD1 (6 bases). Germline values: CDR1 GTSNPN, CDR2 SVGIG (reference sequence). Between the trimmed V and J ends, which lost 0 bases and 5 bases, there was a span of 10 bases. The CDR3 has 14 residues. CDR3 sequence: CAWSVQGTNEKLFF. CDR3 DNA sequence: TGTGCCTGGAGTGTTCAGGGGACGAATGAAAAACTGTTTTTT.

J is TRBJ2-2 and V is TRBV19; D might be TRBD1 (5 bases). V lost 6 bases and J 1 base, leaving 12 bases between the germline ends. Germline V lookup: CDR1 LNHDA, CDR2 SQIVND (reference sequence). CDR3 length: 15 residues. The CDR3 region is CASRKGRQNTGELFF. The CDR3 DNA sequence: TGTGCCAGTAGGAAGGGGCGGCAGAACACCGGGGAGCTGTTTTTT.

This clone was seen a few times. The chain couples TRBV5-1 to TRBJ2-5; D is tentatively TRBD1 or TRBD2 (7 bases each). The CDR3 has 15 residues. Trimming stripped 1 base from V and 7 bases from J, with 17 bases between. Per the germline V gene, CDR1 is SGHRS and CDR2 is YFSETQ. The CDR3 sequence: CASSLYDREGGTQYF. The CDR3 DNA follows: TGCGCCAGCAGCTTGTACGACAGGGAGGGTGGGACCCAGTACTTC. Looking up the rest from reference TRBV5-1 and TRBJ2-5 gives the full variable domain: KAGVTQTPRYLIKTRGQQVTLSCSPISGHRSVSWYQQTPGQGLQFLFEYFSETQRNKGNFPGRFSGRQFSNSRSEMNVSTLELGDSALYLCASSLYDREGGTQYFGPGTRLLVL.

V is TRBV28 and J is TRBJ1-1; 11 bases are shared with TRBD1. Trimming at V came to 8 bases and at J to 4 bases, leaving 3 bases not matched to a gene. This CDR3 is 13 amino acids long. From germline, CDR1 is MDHEN and CDR2 SYDVKM. DNA for the CDR3: TGTGCCAGCCGGACAGGGGGCTTCACTGAAGCTTTCTTT. Its translation: CASRTGGFTEAFF.

V and J are TRBV18 and TRBJ1-4; D remains unclear. The CDR3 spans 14 residues. With 2 bases removed from V and 8 bases from J, the gap between germline ends came to 12 bases. Germline CDR1 and CDR2: KGHSH and LQKENI. CDR3 DNA sequence: TGTGCCAGCTCACCAACGGCAGAAGGAGAAAAACTGTTTTTT. Translated: CASSPTAEGEKLFF.

In its sample, this clone was seen once. J is TRBJ1-1 and V is TRBV7-6; no firm D call. Trimming cost V 2 bases and J 0 bases, with 7 bases left between them. CDR1 and CDR2 from the germline V gene are SGHVS and FNYEAQ. This CDR3 comprises 14 residues. The DNA for the CDR3 is TGTGCCAGCAGCTTATCAGACCTGAACACTGAAGCTTTCTTT. Its translation: CASSLSDLNTEAFF.

This chain links TRBV19 with TRBJ2-1; a weak D match, TRBD2 (7 bases). The CDR3 runs to 14 residues. Trimming took off 7 bases at V and 10 bases at J, with 20 bases between the two ends. The V gene's germline CDR1 is LNHDA and CDR2 SQIVND (reference sequence). The chain's CDR3 is CASTLLGGAREQFF. In DNA, the CDR3 is TGTGCCAGTACCCTATTAGGGGGGGCCAGGGAGCAGTTCTTC.

The chain recombines TRBV7-6 with TRBJ2-2; 7 nucleotides line up with TRBD2. This CDR3 spans 14 amino acids. The germline V gene encodes CDR1 SGHVS and CDR2 FNYEAQ. V shed 5 bases and J 6 bases; nucleotides not matched to a gene: 6. CDR3 loop: CASSTVAGPGELFF. In DNA, the CDR3 is TGTGCCAGCAGCACTGTAGCGGGCCCCGGGGAGCTGTTTTTT.

The rearrangement uses TRBV11-1 and TRBJ2-4; 12 bases align to TRBD1. This CDR3 spans 16 amino acids. The trim removed 5 bases at V and 1 base at J, leaving 3 bases unmatched. Germline lookup yields CDR1 SGHAT and CDR2 FQDESV (reference sequence). CDR3 nucleotides: TGTGCCAGCAGCCCGGGACAGGGGGCGGCCAAAAACATTCAGTACTTC. Its protein is CASSPGQGAAKNIQYF.

The V and J genes are TRBV5-1 and TRBJ2-7, with a possible D match to TRBD1 (5 bases). Germline assignment: CDR1 SGHRS and CDR2 YFSETQ. V was cut by 0 bases and J by 3 bases, with 16 bases left in between. This CDR3 is built from 16 residues. CDR3 sequence: CASSLEATEPNYEQYF. The DNA of the CDR3 is TGCGCCAGCAGCTTGGAAGCGACAGAGCCTAACTACGAGCAGTACTTC.

The rearrangement links TRBV7-8 to TRBJ2-1; D assignment may be TRBD1 or TRBD2 (5 bases each). V lost 3 bases, J lost 6 bases, and 15 bases lay in between. This CDR3 has 15 amino acids. CDR1 is SGHVS and CDR2 is FQNEAQ in the germline V gene. The CDR3: CASSFERGRGNEQFF. CDR3 coding DNA: TGTGCCAGCAGCTTCGAGAGGGGCCGGGGCAATGAGCAGTTCTTC.